The 2 T cell receptor beta chains below were found in one sample sequenced in a study of shared clonotypes between healthy human individuals. Only in-frame clones appear in the TCRdb table, and some are missing; sequencing was by immunoSEQ multiplex PCR. The repertoire holds approximately 470,000 clones, with roughly 80% as singletons. The sample taken for sequencing was PBMCs. These receptors all stem from a middle-aged woman in good health. Some clones in this sample may be carry-over from other donors' samples.

The V gene is TRBV30, the J gene TRBJ2-5; 7 bases match TRBD1. The CDR3 totals 13 residues. The trim removed 0 bases at V and 11 bases at J, leaving 9 bases unmatched. The germline V gene encodes CDR1 GTSNPN and CDR2 SVGIG (reference sequence). The CDR3, as DNA: TGTGCCTGGAGTGTGGGCGCGCAGGGGGAGCAGTACTTC. Protein: CAWSVGAQGEQYF.

Notes on this clone: A far larger clone lies a single base away; this is likely a read error. This CDR3 is also generated by other DNA sequences in the sample. The gene calls are TRBV5-5 and TRBJ1-1; D may be TRBD1 (6 bases). Germline V gene data show CDR1 as SGHKS and CDR2 as YYEKEE (reference sequence). The CDR3 length is 13 residues. The CDR3 DNA sequence: TGTGCCAGCACGAACAGGGAGAACACTGAAGCTTTTTTT. Its protein product is CASTNRENTEAFF.